This T cell receptor beta chain derives from a study of CD8 T cells in ankylosing spondylitis (dated 2017 in TCRdb). About the full investigation: T cell receptor beta repertoires were profiled in healthy donors and ankylosing spondylitis patients so that disease-linked TCR variants could be found. The whole study cohort included 90 to 120 healthy donors and some 27 ankylosing spondylitis patients. Peripheral blood was sampled, and synovial fluid was also collected from ankylosing spondylitis patients.

Findings and caveats that apply to the study as a whole: Blood from ankylosing spondylitis patients appeared to be characterized by a TCR beta motif made up of under ten highly homologous amino acid variants. The disease-linked clones showed a CD8+ phenotype and occurred at relatively low frequencies in peripheral blood. The disease-linked clones were reported as significantly enriched in matched synovial fluid samples from ankylosing spondylitis patients. Some TCR beta motif variants had previously been reported in synovial fluid and blood of reactive arthritis patients, which suggested common disease-initiation mechanisms.

Sequencing was performed on an Illumina HiSeq 2500. Quantitative 5'-RACE with molecular barcodes was used to prepare TCR beta libraries. On the study's bioinformatics: A new computational method based on a probabilistic model of VDJ rearrangement was used to identify disease-linked TCR variants. TCRdb passed the public sequencing reads through fastp at Q25 and MiXCR, retaining productive beta sequences. Each entry is one CDR3 protein sequence, shown with its most common DNA and genes. The V and J calls were determined by TCRdb, not by the authors. Within this sample are 150,000 to 200,000 distinct CDR3 sequences, with 9.8% of them counted one time only. The top ten hold more than 13% of the sample. The CDR1 and CDR2 encoded by the germline V gene are SNHLY and FYNNEI. V loses 3 bases of germline sequence and J loses 7 bases, and the interval between the two ends is 9 bases. Measured from the cysteine to the phenylalanine, the CDR3 is 13 residues long. Here the CDR3 DNA is all that survives: 39 bases in frame from base 1.

Of note for this clonotype: This receptor's antigen is unknown. Base qualities were left out, and no much larger clone turns up one base away.

The TCR was taken from a female donor with ankylosing spondylitis or in good health (not recorded which). Sequenced sample: blood, either unsorted or a sorted T cell fraction (not recorded which). The rearranged chain carries TRBV2 and TRBJ2-2; TRBD2 might be the D gene, on 6 matching bases. The bases are TGTGCCAGCAGTGAGGGAGGAAGCGGGGAGCTGTTTTTT. Translated, it reads CASSEGGSGELFF.